One and the same sample provided the 5 T cell receptor beta chains below, sequenced in a study of T cell responses to AZD1222 COVID-19 vaccine. Clones were sequenced by immunoSEQ multiplex PCR, and TCRdb holds only the in-frame ones, with some missing. Of roughly 100,000 clones in the sample, about 88% were seen once. Sequenced material: peripheral blood, taken on day 0 of AZD1222 vaccination. These TCRs come from an adult in good health.

The V call is TRBV7-9, the J call TRBJ1-2, with D perhaps TRBD1 (5 bases). Per germline, CDR1 SEHNR and CDR2 FQNEAQ (reference sequence). The V gene lost 5 bases and the J gene lost 0 bases, with 13 bases spanning the gap. CDR3 length: 15 residues. CDR3: CASSPRGGANYGYTF. The CDR3 DNA follows: TGTGCCAGCAGCCCTAGGGGAGGGGCTAACTATGGCTACACCTTC.

The chain combines TRBV7-2 with TRBJ2-7, with D tentatively TRBD1 (6 bases). From germline, CDR1 is SGHTA and CDR2 FQGNSA. The CDR3 runs to 14 residues. V lost 1 base and J 2 bases, leaving 9 bases between the germline ends. The CDR3 bases are TGTGCCAGCAGCTTAGGCCGACAGGCCTACGAGCAGTACTTC. The encoded protein is CASSLGRQAYEQYF.

The chain employs TRBV2 and TRBJ1-1, with 7 bases fitting TRBD1. The CDR3 has 17 amino acids. Per the germline V gene, CDR1 is SNHLY and CDR2 is FYNNEI. V gave up 7 bases and J gave up 5 bases; unmatched junction bases: 19. CDR3 sequence: CASKMEGASSGVTEAFF. The CDR3 DNA reads as TGTGCCAGCAAGATGGAGGGGGCCTCGAGCGGGGTGACTGAAGCTTTCTTT.

V gene TRBV5-4 combines with J gene TRBJ1-2; 9 nucleotides match TRBD1. V lost 4 bases to trimming and J lost 7 bases; unmatched junction nucleotides: 5. The CDR3 length is 13 residues. CDR1 SGHNT and CDR2 YYREEE come from the germline V gene (reference sequence). The CDR3: CASSHMTGGGYTF. CDR3 bases: TGTGCCAGCAGCCACATGACAGGGGGTGGCTACACCTTC.

The CDR3 here is CASSHQDSYGYTF. CDR3 in DNA: TGTGCCAGCAGCCACCAGGACAGCTATGGCTACACCTTC. V usage is TRBV3-1 (or the pseudogene TRBV3-2) and J usage is TRBJ1-2, with a tentative D call TRBD1 (6 bases). The germline CDR1 and CDR2 sequences are LGHDT and YNNKEL (reference sequence). Trimming left V 3 bases short and J 4 bases short, with 9 bases between. The CDR3 sequence is 13 residues long.